Each of the 29 T cell receptor beta chains below was sequenced from the same sample in a study of T cell changes during pregnancy in multiple sclerosis. Sequenced by immunoSEQ multiplex PCR; TCRdb stores in-frame clones only, minus some. The data contain about 98,000 clones, about 90% of them singletons. The input for sequencing was peripheral blood, taken after pregnancy. These receptors were collected from a female donor in good health, enrolled as a control in a pregnancy study.

This clone has only one observation. The chain is built from TRBV6-1 and TRBJ2-1; perhaps TRBD2 as D (6 bases). Trimming shortened V by 4 bases and J by 6 bases, and 22 bases separated the two germline ends. This CDR3 has 17 amino acids. Germline values: CDR1 MNHNS, CDR2 SASEGT. Here the CDR3 reads CASSGLPTSSPTNEQFF. The CDR3 coding sequence is TGTGCCAGCAGTGGGCTCCCCACTAGCTCCCCGACCAATGAGCAGTTCTTC.

The gene calls are TRBV28 and TRBJ1-2; maybe TRBD1 (5 bases). CDR1 and CDR2 from the germline V gene are MDHEN and SYDVKM. Trimming pared 8 bases from V and 4 bases from J, leaving 14 bases between. The CDR3 has 13 residues. The CDR3 DNA reads as TGTGCCAGCGGGACGGGGGTCGCCTATGGCTACACCTTC. Its translation is CASGTGVAYGYTF.

This rearrangement joins TRBV18 to TRBJ2-2; 9 bases agree with TRBD1. CDR1 is KGHSH, CDR2 LQKENI, per germline. The CDR3 totals 16 residues. The V gene end was trimmed by 5 bases and the J gene end by 2 bases; junction bases not matched to a gene: 6. The CDR3 sequence: CASSSGTGTNTGELFF. The CDR3 DNA reads TGTGCCAGCTCATCAGGGACAGGGACTAACACCGGGGAGCTGTTTTTT.

This chain uses TRBV6-1 with TRBJ2-4; D remains ambiguous. Germline-derived CDR1 and CDR2 are MNHNS and SASEGT. This CDR3 region has 15 residues. Trimming cost V 3 bases and J 4 bases, with 13 bases left between them. CDR3 bases: TGTGCCAGCAGTGATCTCGGTCCCGGGAAAAACATTCAGTACTTC. This encodes CASSDLGPGKNIQYF.

V and J are TRBV2 and TRBJ1-3; D is undetermined. The V gene's germline CDR1 is SNHLY and CDR2 FYNNEI. Trimming cost V 4 bases and J 0 bases, with 16 bases left between them. There are 17 residues in the CDR3. This CDR3 reads CASSVSGGGSSGNTIYF. For the CDR3, the DNA is TGTGCCAGCAGTGTTAGTGGCGGAGGAAGCTCTGGAAACACCATATATTTT.

V is TRBV15 and J is TRBJ2-5; 9 bases fit TRBD2. Trimming cost V 1 base and J 5 bases; bases outside gene matches: 5. This CDR3 comprises 15 residues. Per the germline V gene, CDR1 is LNHNV and CDR2 is YYDKDF (reference sequence). CDR3 in DNA: TGTGCCACCAGCAGAGGGGGCGGGAGGGCTGAGACCCAGTACTTC. Encoded protein: CATSRGGGRAETQYF. Complete variable domain (other parts from reference TRBV15 and TRBJ2-5): DAMVIQNPRYQVTQFGKPVTLSCSQTLNHNVMYWYQQKSSQAPKLLFHYYDKDFNNEADTPDNFQSRRPNTSFCFLDIRSPGLGDTAMYLCATSRGGGRAETQYFGPGTRLLVL.

This rearrangement joins TRBV5-1 to TRBJ2-1, with 8 bases lining up with TRBD2. The CDR3 spans 15 residues. Germline CDR1 is SGHRS and CDR2 is YFSETQ. J was trimmed by 6 bases and V by 1 base; bases with no gene match: 6. CDR3 sequence (DNA): TGCGCCAGCAGCTTGACTAGCGGAGTAATCAATGAGCAGTTCTTC. It codes for CASSLTSGVINEQFF.

The V call is TRBV27, the J call TRBJ1-3; D unresolved. Germline lookup yields CDR1 MNHEY and CDR2 SMNVEV (reference sequence). Trimming pared 6 bases from V and 1 base from J, leaving 7 bases between. The CDR3 consists of 13 residues. The CDR3 DNA sequence: TGTGCCAGCAGCCTACGGTCTGGAAACACCATATATTTT. This codes for CASSLRSGNTIYF.

The chain carries TRBV5-5 and TRBJ2-1, with 12 bases identical to TRBD2. The CDR3 extends over 17 amino acids. CDR1 and CDR2 (germline): SGHKS, YYEKEE (reference sequence). V lost 2 bases to trimming and J lost 7 bases; unmatched junction nucleotides: 10. The CDR3 DNA reads as TGTGCCAGCAGCTTCTTGTCTAGCGGGAGGGCGGGGAATGAGCAGTTCTTC. It specifies CASSFLSSGRAGNEQFF.

The chain couples TRBV7-2 to TRBJ1-6, with 9 bases aligning to TRBD1. The CDR3 is made up of 18 amino acids. Trimming removed 2 bases from V and 5 bases from J; junction bases left unmatched: 10. CDR1 and CDR2 (germline): SGHTA, FQGNSA. CDR3 amino acids: CASSLHLAGTGNNSPLHF. In DNA form, the CDR3 reads TGTGCCAGCAGCTTACACCTAGCCGGGACAGGGAATAATTCACCCCTCCACTTT.

J is TRBJ2-5 and V is TRBV18, with D possibly matching TRBD1 (5 bases). From germline, CDR1 is KGHSH and CDR2 LQKENI. The V and J ends lost 4 bases and 5 bases respectively, with 11 bases between them. The CDR3 has 13 amino acids. CDR3 residues: CASSLKGRETQYF. The CDR3, as DNA: TGTGCCAGCTCACTAAAGGGGCGGGAGACCCAGTACTTC.

The chain combines TRBV5-1 with TRBJ2-2; a possible D gene is TRBD2 (5 bases). V lost 4 bases and J lost 3, with 13 bases in between. CDR3 length: 15 amino acids. Germline assignment: CDR1 SGHRS and CDR2 YFSETQ. The CDR3 loop reads CASSPAGGDTGELFF. CDR3 nucleotides: TGCGCCAGCAGCCCGGCGGGTGGAGACACCGGGGAGCTGTTTTTT.

This rearrangement joins TRBV28 to TRBJ1-2; TRBD1 matches 9 bases. Germline CDR1 MDHEN, CDR2 SYDVKM. This CDR3 spans 13 amino acids. Trimming took 6 bases from V and 8 from J; bases not matched to a gene: 7. The CDR3 here is CASRFGQGMGYTF. CDR3 coding DNA: TGTGCCAGCAGGTTTGGACAGGGGATGGGCTACACCTTC.

This rearrangement joins TRBV6-6 to TRBJ2-2; a possible D gene is TRBD2 (6 bases). Trimming cost V 8 bases and J 7 bases, with 14 bases left between them. Germline loops: CDR1 MNHNY, CDR2 SVGAGI (reference sequence). This CDR3 is 13 amino acids long. The CDR3 DNA reads as TGTGCCAGCGACAGACGGGAGCACGGGGAGCTGTTTTTT. This gives the protein CASDRREHGELFF.

The chain has TRBV5-8 and TRBJ2-1; TRBD1 is a possible D gene (5 bases). Per germline, CDR1 SGHTS and CDR2 YDEGEE. The CDR3 covers 16 residues. Trimming took 1 base from V and 5 from J, leaving 16 bases between them. The CDR3 DNA is TGTGCCAGCAGCTTGAGTGGGGCGGTGGTAAACAATGAGCAGTTCTTC. It yields the protein CASSLSGAVVNNEQFF. The complete variable domain, with remaining parts taken from reference TRBV5-8 and TRBJ2-1, reads EAGVTQSPTHLIKTRGQQATLRCSPISGHTSVYWYQQALGLGLQFLLWYDEGEERNRGNFPPRFSGRQFPNYSSELNVNALELEDSALYLCASSLSGAVVNNEQFFGPGTRLTVL.

The chain uses TRBV7-9 and TRBJ2-7, with 8 nucleotides matching TRBD1. V lost 8 bases to trimming and J lost 2 bases; unmatched junction nucleotides: 2. The CDR3 totals 12 residues. Germline V lookup: CDR1 SEHNR, CDR2 FQNEAQ (reference sequence). The CDR3 DNA is TGTGCCAGCGCACAGGGGGCCTACGAGCAGTACTTC. Translating it yields CASAQGAYEQYF.

The chain has TRBV4-1 and TRBJ2-6; a possible D gene is TRBD2 (6 bases). This CDR3 region has 15 residues. Looked up from germline, CDR1 is MGHRA and CDR2 is YSYEKL. CDR3 DNA sequence: TGCGCTACGCGGGACCCGATCTCTGGGGCCAACGTCCTGACTTTC. Its translation: CATRDPISGANVLTF.

This chain connects TRBV27 to TRBJ2-1; TRBD2 matches at 8 bases. The length of the CDR3 is 16 residues. Germline V gene lookup returns CDR1 MNHEY and CDR2 SMNVEV (reference sequence). V lost 3 bases to trimming and J lost 3 bases; unmatched junction nucleotides: 7. CDR3 protein: CASSFKGGGLYNEQFF. The CDR3 DNA is TGTGCCAGCAGTTTTAAGGGCGGGGGGCTCTACAATGAGCAGTTCTTC.

This clone was seen only once. V and J are TRBV5-6 and TRBJ2-7, with TRBD2 identical over 10 bases. This CDR3 spans 13 amino acids. Germline V CDR1 and CDR2: SGHDT, YYEEEE. After removal of 6 bases from V and 4 bases from J, the junction contained 4 bases not matched to a gene. CDR3 DNA: TGTGCCAGCAAGCGGGGGGGCGAGTACGAGCAGTACTTC. Translating it yields CASKRGGEYEQYF.

Comment on this clone: One end of the junction varies from germline; a read error may be responsible. CDR3 in amino acids: CASSIAGGYSYEQYF. CDR3 bases: TGTGCCAGCAGCATAGCGGGGGGGTACTCCTACGAGCAGTACTTC. The chain couples TRBV7-2 to TRBJ2-7; TRBD2 matches 11 bases. The CDR3 totals 15 residues. CDR1 and CDR2 (germline): SGHTA, FQGNSA.

The CDR3 spells CAISGRQAYGYTF. DNA of the CDR3: TGTGCCATCAGTGGGAGACAGGCTTATGGCTACACCTTC. The chain links TRBV10-3 to TRBJ1-2, with D possibly matching TRBD1 (6 bases). Trimming stripped 4 bases from V and 5 bases from J, with 11 bases between. This CDR3 comprises 13 residues. The germline V gene encodes CDR1 ENHRY and CDR2 SYGVKD.

This sequence joins TRBV19 and TRBJ2-7; 10 bases agree with TRBD2. The V gene's germline CDR1 is LNHDA and CDR2 SQIVND (reference sequence). This CDR3 region has 16 residues. V shed 7 bases and J 2 bases; nucleotides not matched to a gene: 11. In DNA form, the CDR3 reads TGTGCCAGTACTTCTCGGAATAGCGGGGGGACCTACGAGCAGTACTTC. This gives the protein CASTSRNSGGTYEQYF.

The chain combines TRBV25-1 with TRBJ2-2; 7 bases align to TRBD1. After removal of 4 bases from V and 2 bases from J, the junction contained 7 bases not matched to a gene. This CDR3 has 16 residues. Germline lookup yields CDR1 MGHDK and CDR2 SYGVNS. The CDR3 DNA reads TGTGCCAGCAGTGCCCGTGGACAGGTTAACACCGGGGAGCTGTTTTTT. This codes for CASSARGQVNTGELFF.

The chain employs TRBV6-1 and TRBJ2-5; D may be TRBD2 (6 bases). The CDR3 is 15 residues long. Trimming left V 0 bases short and J 8 bases short, with 16 bases between. The germline V gene has CDR1 MNHNS and CDR2 SASEGT. CDR3 in amino acids: CASSEATSPGITQYF. The CDR3 nucleotides read TGTGCCAGCAGTGAAGCAACTAGCCCGGGGATAACCCAGTACTTC.

This sequence joins TRBV9 and TRBJ1-2; perhaps TRBD1 as D (5 bases). The germline V gene has CDR1 SGDLS and CDR2 YYNGEE. Trimming cost V 0 bases and J 5 bases, with 14 bases left between them. The CDR3 runs to 15 residues. The CDR3 protein is CASSVANPGKYGYTF. The CDR3 bases are TGTGCCAGCAGCGTAGCTAATCCAGGGAAGTATGGCTACACCTTC.

The gene calls are TRBV7-2 and TRBJ2-6; 7 nucleotides align to TRBD1. This CDR3 contains 16 residues. Trimming cost V 5 bases and J 4 bases; bases outside gene matches: 8. The germline V gene encodes CDR1 SGHTA and CDR2 FQGNSA. The CDR3 reads CASSVRQGAGANVLTF. In DNA, the CDR3 is TGTGCCAGCAGCGTTAGACAGGGAGCAGGGGCCAACGTCCTGACTTTC.

This rearrangement joins TRBV7-6 to TRBJ1-1; a weak D match, TRBD1 (5 bases). The CDR3 consists of 13 residues. V was cut by 8 bases and J by 4 bases, with 14 bases left in between. Germline assignment: CDR1 SGHVS and CDR2 FNYEAQ. DNA for the CDR3: TGTGCCAGCGGCAAGGGGAGGAGCACTGAAGCTTTCTTT. Amino acids: CASGKGRSTEAFF.

V and J are TRBV19 and TRBJ2-3, with 15 bases identical to TRBD2. The CDR3 consists of 18 residues. Germline V lookup: CDR1 LNHDA, CDR2 SQIVND (reference sequence). V lost 3 bases and J lost 2; bases outside the gene matches: 6. The CDR3 protein is CASSMRGTSGGNTDTQYF. CDR3 nucleotide sequence: TGTGCCAGTAGTATGAGGGGGACTAGCGGGGGGAACACAGATACGCAGTATTTT.

V usage is TRBV14 and J usage is TRBJ1-3; D remains ambiguous. The length of the CDR3 is 14 residues. Per germline, CDR1 SGHDN and CDR2 FVKESK. V lost 4 bases to trimming and J lost 0 bases, with 7 bases between them. CDR3 amino acids: CASSPIVSGNTIYF. The CDR3 nucleotides are TGTGCCAGCAGCCCAATTGTCTCTGGAAACACCATATATTTT.